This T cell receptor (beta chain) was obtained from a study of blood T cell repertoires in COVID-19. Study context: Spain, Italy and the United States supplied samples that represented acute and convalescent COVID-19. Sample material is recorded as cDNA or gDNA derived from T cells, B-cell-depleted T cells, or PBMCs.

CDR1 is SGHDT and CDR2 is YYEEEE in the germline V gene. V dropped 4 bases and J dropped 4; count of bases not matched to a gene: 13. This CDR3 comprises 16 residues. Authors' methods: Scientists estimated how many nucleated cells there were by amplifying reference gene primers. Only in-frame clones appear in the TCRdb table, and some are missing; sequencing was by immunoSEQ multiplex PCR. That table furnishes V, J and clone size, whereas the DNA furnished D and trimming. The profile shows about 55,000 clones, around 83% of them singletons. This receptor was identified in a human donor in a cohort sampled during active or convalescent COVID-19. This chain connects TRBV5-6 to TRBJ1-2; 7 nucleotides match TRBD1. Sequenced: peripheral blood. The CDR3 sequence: CASSLPPTGVGYGYTF. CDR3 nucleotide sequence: TGTGCCAGCAGCCTACCCCCCACAGGGGTAGGCTATGGCTACACCTTC. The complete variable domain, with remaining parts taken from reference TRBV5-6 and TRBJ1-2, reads DAGVTQSPTHLIKTRGQQVTLRCSPKSGHDTVSWYQQALGQGPQFIFQYYEEEERQRGNFPDRFSGHQFPNYSSELNVNALLLGDSALYLCASSLPPTGVGYGYTFGSGTRLTVV.